What follows are 29 T cell receptor beta chains derived from one specimen sequenced in a study of blood T cells in healthy people across ages. A second PCR of about 7 to 11 cycles used a sample-barcoded 5' primer and a J-beta primer mix. TCRdb itself ran the 5' RACE reads through MiXCR, one entry per CDR3 protein. Found here are 650,000 or so distinct CDR3 sequences, 52% of them singletons; the top ten hold 13%. The source material was blood. The receptors stem from a woman older than 75 in good health.

At least ten counts were recorded for this clonotype. V gene TRBV9 combines with J gene TRBJ2-7; the D gene could be TRBD1 or TRBD2 (5 bases each). The V gene lost 1 base and the J gene lost 7 bases, with 15 bases spanning the gap. Germline V gene sequence: CDR1 SGDLS, CDR2 YYNGEE. The CDR3 runs to 14 residues. CDR3 DNA sequence: TGTGCCAGCAGCGTACGTCAGGGAGTGGGGGAGCAGTACTTC. Amino acids: CASSVRQGVGEQYF.

This clonotype was picked up many times. The V gene is TRBV6-1, the J gene TRBJ1-2, with D hard to call. Germline loops: CDR1 MNHNS, CDR2 SASEGT. The CDR3 length is 13 residues. V was shortened by 7 bases and J by 0 bases, with 9 bases between the two germline ends. The CDR3 DNA sequence: TGTGCCAGCAAGGTGTCGTCTAACTATGGCTACACCTTC. The encoded protein is CASKVSSNYGYTF.

This clonotype has a count of ten or more. This CDR3 is CATSAERGSSYNEQFF. The CDR3 region has the DNA TGTGCCACCAGCGCGGAAAGGGGGAGCTCCTACAATGAGCAGTTCTTC. The chain has TRBV24-1 and TRBJ2-1; TRBD1 might be the D (6 bases). The CDR3 loop spans 16 amino acids. Germline V gives CDR1 KGHDR, CDR2 SFDVKD. The V end lost 7 bases, the J end lost 0 bases, and 15 bases lay between the germline ends.

This clonotype has a count of ten or more. This chain uses TRBV7-2 with TRBJ2-1; D is unclear. CDR3 length: 13 amino acids. V dropped 5 bases and J dropped 7 bases, with 12 bases sitting between them. The germline V gene has CDR1 SGHTA and CDR2 FQGNSA. The CDR3 DNA is TGTGCCAGCAGCGCACAGACGGAGAATGAGCAGTTCTTC. This codes for CASSAQTENEQFF.

As for this clonotype: A much larger clone differs from this one at a single base, so this may be a read error. The gene calls are TRBV4-1 and TRBJ2-3, with D possibly TRBD2 on 6 matching bases. V gave up 0 bases and J gave up 0 bases, with 13 bases separating them. Germline V lookup: CDR1 MGHRA, CDR2 YSYEKL. The CDR3 is 17 amino acids. The CDR3: CASSQDRVAASTDTQYF. In DNA, the CDR3 is TGCGCCAGCAGCCAAGATCGAGTAGCGGCGAGCACAGATACGCAGTATTTT.

This clonotype occurred many times. V and J are TRBV12-3 or TRBV12-4 and TRBJ2-1, with D tentatively TRBD1 or TRBD2 (6 bases each). V shed 7 bases and J shed 6 bases, with 19 bases lying between them. The CDR3 extends over 15 amino acids. The CDR3 sequence: CASTTGGRRGNEQFF. The DNA of the CDR3 is TGTGCCAGCACCACCGGGGGCCGGCGTGGCAATGAGCAGTTCTTC.

Ten or more counts support this clonotype. Here the CDR3 DNA reads TGTGCCAGCAGTCCCCGAGTGGGGGGAGGCTACGAGCAGTACTTC. Amino acids: CASSPRVGGGYEQYF. This rearrangement joins TRBV28 to TRBJ2-7; a weak D match, TRBD2 (6 bases). Trimming removed 5 bases at V and 3 bases at J, with 17 bases between. The CDR3 runs 15 residues. The germline CDR1 and CDR2 sequences are MDHEN and SYDVKM.

J is TRBJ2-1 and V is TRBV7-8; D not certain. The CDR3 runs to 15 residues. Germline V gene sequence: CDR1 SGHVS, CDR2 FQNEAQ. V was trimmed by 5 bases and J by 6 bases, leaving 17 bases between them. The CDR3 bases are TGTGCCAGCAGCCCCCCTTTCGGGCAGCTCAATGAGCAGTTCTTC. Translation gives CASSPPFGQLNEQFF.

Comments on this clonotype: Since a much larger clone is just one base distant, this may be a read error. This sequence joins TRBV27 and TRBJ2-7, with no clear D. Germline V gene lookup returns CDR1 MNHEY and CDR2 SMNVEV (reference sequence). The CDR3 spans 15 residues. The CDR3 reads CASSSNDVNSYGQYF. CDR3 in DNA: TGTGCCAGCAGTTCAAACGACGTAAACTCCTACGGGCAGTACTTC.

This chain joins TRBV20-1 and TRBJ1-4, with D unclear. V was clipped by 3 bases and J by 4 bases, with 15 bases between them. CDR1 DFQATT and CDR2 SNEGSKA come from the germline V gene (reference sequence). The CDR3 is 15 amino acids. The CDR3 is CSASDSRMINEKLFF. The CDR3 DNA sequence: TGCAGTGCTAGCGACTCTAGGATGATTAATGAAAAACTGTTTTTT.

Ten or more counts support this clonotype. CDR3 DNA sequence: TGTGCCAGCAGTCCCAGACAGGGGATAAGTTCACCCCTCCACTTT. Residues: CASSPRQGISSPLHF. The V gene is TRBV12-3 or TRBV12-4, the J gene TRBJ1-6; 8 nucleotides line up with TRBD1. This CDR3 is built from 15 residues. Trimming cost V 5 bases and J 9 bases; bases outside gene matches: 9.

At least ten counts were recorded for this clonotype. The chain employs TRBV5-1 and TRBJ2-1, with no clear D. V lost 3 bases and J 4 bases, leaving 11 bases between the germline ends. The CDR3 is 14 residues long. Germline values: CDR1 SGHRS, CDR2 YFSETQ. CDR3 in amino acids: CASSSVQSYNEQFF. CDR3 nucleotides: TGCGCCAGCAGCTCAGTGCAGAGTTACAATGAGCAGTTCTTC.

The rearrangement joins TRBV28 to TRBJ2-7; the D call may be TRBD1 or TRBD2 (6 bases each). The J call may be faulty, since TRBJ2-5 better matches the DNA end. The CDR3 contains 12 residues. CDR1 is MDHEN and CDR2 is SYDVKM in the germline V gene. CDR3 bases: TGTGCCAGCAGGACCGGGGGCCAGACCCAGTACTTC. As protein: CASRTGGQTQYF.

Ten or more counts support this clonotype. The rearrangement uses TRBV15 and TRBJ2-3; D gene unclear. The V gene's germline CDR1 is LNHNV and CDR2 YYDKDF (reference sequence). The CDR3 totals 13 residues. V was pared by 0 bases and J by 6 bases, with 7 bases between. The chain's CDR3 is CATSRDRGDTQYF. The DNA of the CDR3 is TGTGCCACCAGCAGAGATAGAGGTGATACGCAGTATTTT. The whole variable domain, filled in from reference TRBV15 and TRBJ2-3, reads DAMVIQNPRYQVTQFGKPVTLSCSQTLNHNVMYWYQQKSSQAPKLLFHYYDKDFNNEADTPDNFQSRRPNTSFCFLDIRSPGLGDTAMYLCATSRDRGDTQYFGPGTRLTVL.

This clonotype was counted many times. The chain joins TRBV5-5 to TRBJ2-3; 8 nucleotides match TRBD2. Germline assignment: CDR1 SGHKS and CDR2 YYEKEE (reference sequence). V lost 2 bases to trimming and J lost 5 bases; unmatched junction nucleotides: 13. This CDR3 comprises 17 residues. CDR3 in amino acids: CASSLSAGTRMGDTQYF. The CDR3 DNA reads as TGTGCCAGCAGCTTATCGGCCGGGACTAGGATGGGAGATACGCAGTATTTT.

This clonotype has at least ten counts. The chain joins TRBV20-1 to TRBJ1-2; 9 bases agree with TRBD1. Germline values: CDR1 DFQATT, CDR2 SNEGSKA (reference sequence). J gave up 4 bases and V 2 bases, and 5 bases lay outside the gene matches. This CDR3 comprises 14 residues. The CDR3 nucleotides are TGCAGTGCTAGAATGACAGGGGGATTCTATGGCTACACCTTC. Amino acids: CSARMTGGFYGYTF.

The rearrangement uses TRBV2 and TRBJ2-1; 7 bases agree with TRBD1. Trimming removed 5 bases from V and 5 bases from J; junction bases left unmatched: 12. The CDR3 is 16 amino acids. Germline V lookup: CDR1 SNHLY, CDR2 FYNNEI. The CDR3 is CASSSPGTEPNNEQFF. The CDR3 nucleotides read TGTGCCAGCAGTTCCCCAGGGACAGAACCCAACAATGAGCAGTTCTTC.

The sample holds a few counts of this clonotype. The chain combines TRBV5-1 with TRBJ2-7; 7 nucleotides match TRBD1. V was clipped by 2 bases and J by 0 bases; unmatched bases: 5. The CDR3 totals 15 residues. Germline V CDR1 and CDR2: SGHRS, YFSETQ. The CDR3 reads CASSFQTGSSYEQYF. The CDR3 coding sequence is TGCGCCAGCAGCTTCCAGACAGGGAGCTCCTACGAGCAGTACTTC.

With regard to this clonotype: With a much larger clone just one base away, this may be a read error. This rearrangement joins TRBV30 to TRBJ2-5; D is undetermined. CDR3 length: 12 amino acids. Trimming removed 1 base from V and 11 bases from J, with 14 bases in between. Germline V CDR1 and CDR2: GTSNPN, SVGIG (reference sequence). The CDR3 coding sequence is TGTGCCTGGAGTGGACCCGGGTACGGGCAGTACTTC. Its translation: CAWSGPGYGQYF.

This clonotype has a single count. Here the CDR3 omits its conserved ending phenylalanine or tryptophan, so a read error is the likely source. Because the CDR3's place on the DNA is in doubt, the DNA is left out and the CDR3 is given as listed by TCRdb. The CDR3 region is CASSRTTRGGAVL. The chain carries TRBV13 and TRBJ2-1; the table names TRBD2, a call not compared with the DNA. Including both end residues, the CDR3 is 13 amino acids long. Germline-derived CDR1 and CDR2 are PRHDT and FYEKMQ (reference sequence).

A remark on this clonotype: This sequence may be a read error, since a much larger clone differs from it by one base. The V and J genes are TRBV20-1 and TRBJ2-7; weak D call: TRBD2 (5 bases). The DNA end is more similar to TRBJ2-5, so the J call may be wrong. This CDR3 is built from 16 residues. CDR1 and CDR2 from the germline V gene are DFQATT and SNEGSKA (reference sequence). This CDR3 reads CSARDRRRVVQETQYF. In nucleotides, the CDR3 is TGCAGTGCTAGAGATAGGAGGCGGGTTGTCCAAGAGACCCAGTACTTC.

This clonotype was recorded once. The chain uses TRBV4-2 and TRBJ2-3, with D unclear. Germline V CDR1 and CDR2: LGHNA, YNFKEQ. V gave up 6 bases and J gave up 5 bases, with 6 bases separating them. This CDR3 comprises 11 residues. CDR3 protein: CASRSVDTQYF. DNA for the CDR3: TGTGCCAGCAGGTCTGTAGATACGCAGTATTTT.

Concerning this clonotype: This may be a read error, as it is one base from a much larger clone. The chain uses TRBV3-1 and TRBJ2-1, with D uncertain. The J call may be mistaken, given a closer DNA end match to TRBJ2-7. The CDR3 spans 13 residues. Germline V lookup: CDR1 LGHDT, CDR2 YNNKEL (reference sequence). CDR3: CASSQYGNNEQYF. CDR3 DNA sequence: TGTGCCAGCAGCCAGTACGGCAACAATGAGCAGTACTTC.

The chain recombines TRBV5-1 with TRBJ2-5, with 12 bases lining up with TRBD1. Unmatched junction bases numbered 4, after V lost 0 bases and J lost 7 bases. The germline V gene has CDR1 SGHRS and CDR2 YFSETQ. The CDR3 has 15 residues. The DNA of the CDR3 is TGCGCCAGCAGCTTGGAGGGACAGGGGGCCGGGACCCAGTACTTC. This codes for CASSLEGQGAGTQYF.

This clonotype appeared a few times. V gene TRBV2 combines with J gene TRBJ1-1; D is possibly TRBD1 (5 bases). Germline assignment: CDR1 SNHLY and CDR2 FYNNEI. The CDR3 spans 13 residues. Trimming stripped 5 bases from V and 0 bases from J, with 7 bases between. The CDR3 nucleotides read TGTGCCAGCAGTAGGGACCTGAACACTGAAGCTTTCTTT. This codes for CASSRDLNTEAFF.

The chain carries TRBV10-3 and TRBJ2-7; D is ambiguous. V gave up 5 bases and J gave up 5 bases, with 19 bases separating them. CDR3 length equals 15 residues. Looked up from germline, CDR1 is ENHRY and CDR2 is SYGVKD. As DNA, the CDR3 is TGTGCCATCAGTCGGCCCCGGAATAACTACAACGAGCAGTACTTC. Protein product: CAISRPRNNYNEQYF.

This clonotype was detected once. The J gene is TRBJ2-5, the V gene TRBV5-1; 7 bases align to TRBD2. Trimming at V came to 0 bases and at J to 7 bases, leaving 6 bases not matched to a gene. The germline V gene encodes CDR1 SGHRS and CDR2 YFSETQ. This CDR3 contains 14 residues. The CDR3 spells CASSLETSMGTQYF. DNA of the CDR3: TGCGCCAGCAGCTTGGAGACTAGCATGGGGACCCAGTACTTC.

J is TRBJ2-1 and V is TRBV4-3; TRBD2 aligns across 11 bases. V was clipped by 0 bases and J by 8 bases; unmatched bases: 6. This CDR3 has 16 amino acids. From germline, CDR1 is LGHNA and CDR2 YSLEER. The CDR3 loop is CASSQDFSGGADEQFF. The CDR3 region has the DNA TGCGCCAGCAGCCAAGATTTTAGCGGGGGGGCGGATGAGCAGTTCTTC.

The chain uses TRBV7-8 and TRBJ2-6; TRBD1 is a possible D gene (6 bases). The CDR3 loop spans 14 amino acids. The V and J ends lost 1 base and 14 bases respectively, with 15 bases between them. Germline loops: CDR1 SGHVS, CDR2 FQNEAQ. The CDR3 is CASSLVQDSTILTF. CDR3 DNA: TGTGCCAGCAGCTTAGTACAGGACAGCACCATCCTGACTTTC.